Listed below are T cell receptor beta chains from one sample, sequenced in a study of Graves' ophthalmopathy and Graves' hyperthyroidism. TCRdb independently ran MiXCR on the multiplex PCR reads; one entry per CDR3 protein. The table has roughly 410,000 distinct CDR3 sequences, 15% seen once. Sequencing was carried out using peripheral blood. These receptors originate from a woman in her late teens or twenties with stable Graves' hyperthyroidism. The CDR3 runs from the conserved cysteine through the conserved F or W. D genes are given only for firm matches. Only some rows state a clone size, as once, few, many or a class for expanded clones.

few | TRBJ2-2 | TRBV7-2 | - | CASRPPRVGGELFF | TGTGCCAGCAGACCCCCCAGGGTAGGCGGGGAGCTGTTTTTT
few | TRBJ2-7 | TRBV6-2/TRBV6-3 | - | CASSYSTTASYEQYF | TGTGCCAGCAGTTACTCGACGACGGCGTCCTACGAGCAGTACTTC
many | TRBJ1-2 | TRBV27 | - | CASTKNPGAEGYTF | TGTGCCAGCACCAAAAACCCGGGGGCTGAGGGCTACACCTTC
many | TRBJ1-6 | TRBV18 | - | CASSLSGGTLHF | TGTGCCAGCTCCCTATCAGGAGGCACCCTCCACTTT
many | TRBJ1-1 | TRBV12-3/TRBV12-4 | - | CASRLMNTEAFF | TGTGCCAGCAGGCTCATGAACACTGAAGCTTTCTTT
many | TRBJ2-7 | TRBV5-6 | TRBD1 | CASSSEDRGSYEQYF | TGTGCCAGCAGCTCCGAAGACAGGGGGTCCTACGAGCAGTACTTC
- | TRBJ1-5 | TRBV7-6 | TRBD1 | CASSLETGASYSNQPQHF | TGTGCCAGCAGCTTAGAAACAGGGGCATCTTATAGCAATCAGCCCCAGCATTTT
few | TRBJ1-2 | TRBV20-1 | - | CSAPEVGGDGDGYTF | TGCAGTGCCCCGGAGGTGGGGGGCGATGGAGATGGCTACACCTTC
many | TRBJ1-6 | TRBV20-1 | TRBD1 | CSAPGTDRNSPLHF | TGCAGTGCCCCCGGGACAGACCGAAATTCACCCCTCCACTTT
many | TRBJ2-5 | TRBV29-1 | TRBD2 | CSAFTSSGVFQETQYF | TGCAGCGCCTTCACTTCTAGCGGGGTATTCCAAGAGACCCAGTACTTC
many | TRBJ1-2 | TRBV7-2 | - | CASSLSRGNYGYTF | TGTGCCAGCAGCCTGAGTAGGGGGAACTATGGCTACACCTTC
many | TRBJ2-5 | TRBV28 | TRBD2 | CASSAIPRLAGGETQYF | TGTGCCAGCAGTGCCATACCCCGACTAGCGGGGGGGGAGACCCAGTACTTC
many | TRBJ1-2 | TRBV12-3/TRBV12-4 | - | CASSNTGHKFAGYTF | TGTGCCAGCAGCAACACGGGACACAAGTTTGCTGGCTACACCTTC
many | TRBJ2-5 | TRBV6-5 | - | CASSSHWRETQYF | TGTGCCAGCAGTTCGCACTGGCGTGAGACCCAGTACTTC
many | TRBJ1-1 | TRBV19 | TRBD1 | CASSAYPGQGNTEAFF | TGTGCCAGTAGTGCCTATCCGGGACAGGGGAACACTGAAGCTTTCTTT
- | TRBJ2-5 | TRBV29-1 | TRBD1 | CSARWDSRETQYF | TGCAGCGCTCGGTGGGACAGCCGGGAGACCCAGTACTTC
few | TRBJ2-2 | TRBV27 | - | CASSPKTGSAGELFF | TGTGCCAGCAGTCCTAAGACAGGATCGGCCGGGGAGCTGTTTTTT
many | TRBJ2-1 | TRBV12-3/TRBV12-4 | - | CASRARGYEQFF | TGTGCCAGCAGGGCACGGGGCTATGAGCAGTTCTTC
many | TRBJ2-7 | TRBV5-1 | TRBD1 | CASSSPGQGGYEQYF | TGCGCCAGCAGCTCACCGGGACAGGGAGGATACGAGCAGTACTTC
many | TRBJ1-1 | TRBV4-1 | - | CASSQPGGRGAFF | TGCGCCAGCAGCCAACCCGGGGGGAGGGGAGCTTTCTTT
many | TRBJ2-5 | TRBV2 | - | CASSERRYQETQYF | TGTGCCAGCAGTGAGAGGAGATACCAAGAGACCCAGTACTTC
many | TRBJ1-1 | TRBV7-3 | TRBD1 | CASSLFPGTGRSNTEAFF | TGTGCCAGCAGCCTCTTCCCCGGGACAGGGAGAAGTAACACTGAAGCTTTCTTT
- | TRBJ1-2 | TRBV28 | - | CASSFGPRQGYTF | TGTGCCAGCAGTTTCGGCCCCCGCCAGGGCTACACCTTC
many | TRBJ2-5 | TRBV27 | - | CASSLGQGRTQYF | TGTGCCAGCAGCCTAGGGCAGGGCAGGACCCAGTACTTC
many | TRBJ2-7 | TRBV12-3/TRBV12-4 | TRBD2 | CASSFTGLAAEQYF | TGTGCCAGCAGTTTTACGGGACTAGCAGCCGAGCAGTACTTC
- | TRBJ1-5 | TRBV24-1 | - | CATSALGSGQPQHF | TGTGCCACCAGCGCCCTGGGGTCGGGGCAGCCCCAGCATTTT
many | TRBJ2-6 | TRBV27 | TRBD1 | CASSWDSYSGANVLTF | TGTGCCAGCAGTTGGGACAGTTATTCTGGGGCCAACGTCCTGACTTTC
- | TRBJ1-1 | TRBV12-3/TRBV12-4 | - | CASSFRQENTEAFF | TGTGCCAGCAGTTTCCGACAGGAGAACACTGAAGCTTTCTTT
many | TRBJ1-1 | TRBV11-3 | - | CASSFPGGGTEAFF | TGTGCCAGCAGCTTTCCGGGAGGAGGCACTGAAGCTTTCTTT
many | TRBJ2-4 | TRBV2 | - | CATRAKNIQYF | TGTGCCACCCGAGCCAAAAACATTCAGTACTTC
many | TRBJ1-5 | TRBV6-2/TRBV6-3 | - | CASRRGNQPQHF | TGTGCCAGCAGGCGTGGCAATCAGCCCCAGCATTTT
few | TRBJ1-5 | TRBV7-2 | - | CASSPHRGNQPQHF | TGTGCCAGCAGCCCCCACAGAGGCAATCAGCCCCAGCATTTT
many | TRBJ2-7 | TRBV12-3/TRBV12-4 | TRBD2 | CASTPRGGYSHEQYF | TGTGCCAGCACCCCGCGGGGGGGATATAGCCACGAGCAGTACTTC
many | TRBJ2-2 | TRBV5-1 | TRBD1 | CASSRRDRGPISSSGELFF | TGCGCCAGCAGCAGGCGGGACAGGGGGCCAATTTCCTCTTCTGGGGAGCTGTTTTTT
- | TRBJ1-1 | TRBV6-1 | - | CASSRLGGNTEAFF | TGTGCCAGCAGCCGCTTGGGGGGGAACACTGAAGCTTTCTTT
many | TRBJ2-2 | TRBV24-1 | - | CATSEGPLELFF | TGTGCCACCAGTGAGGGCCCCCTGGAGCTGTTTTTT
- | TRBJ1-1 | TRBV12-3/TRBV12-4 | TRBD1 | CASSLWDSEAFF | TGTGCCAGCAGTTTATGGGACAGCGAAGCTTTCTTT
many | TRBJ1-5 | TRBV6-5 | TRBD1 | CASSYSRRGVSNQPQHF | TGTGCCAGCAGTTACTCCCGCAGGGGGGTTAGCAATCAGCCCCAGCATTTT
few | TRBJ2-5 | TRBV29-1 | - | CSAGPYPGPPPETQYF | TGCAGCGCCGGCCCATATCCGGGACCGCCGCCAGAGACCCAGTACTTC
many | TRBJ1-6 | TRBV11-3 | - | CASSLSPYNSPLHF | TGTGCCAGCAGCTTAAGTCCCTATAATTCACCCCTCCACTTT